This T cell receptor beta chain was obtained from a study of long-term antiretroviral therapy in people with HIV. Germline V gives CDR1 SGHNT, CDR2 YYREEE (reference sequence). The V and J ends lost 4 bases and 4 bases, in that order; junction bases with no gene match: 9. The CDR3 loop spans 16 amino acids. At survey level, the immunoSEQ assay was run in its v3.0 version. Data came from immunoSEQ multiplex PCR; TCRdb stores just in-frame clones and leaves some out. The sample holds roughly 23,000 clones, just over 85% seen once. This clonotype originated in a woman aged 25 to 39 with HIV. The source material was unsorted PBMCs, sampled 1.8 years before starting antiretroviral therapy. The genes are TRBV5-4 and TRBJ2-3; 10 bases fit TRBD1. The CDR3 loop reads CASSLSTGGAADTQYF. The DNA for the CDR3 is TGTGCCAGCAGCCTTTCGACAGGGGGCGCCGCAGATACGCAGTATTTT. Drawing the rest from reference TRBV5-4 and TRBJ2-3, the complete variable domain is ETGVTQSPTHLIKTRGQQVTLRCSSQSGHNTVSWYQQALGQGPQFIFQYYREEENGRGNFPPRFSGLQFPNYSSELNVNALELDDSALYLCASSLSTGGAADTQYFGPGTRLTVL.